A single sample gave rise to the 13 T cell receptor beta chains below, sequenced in a study of blood T cell repertoires in COVID-19. Clones were sequenced by immunoSEQ multiplex PCR, and TCRdb holds only the in-frame ones, with some missing. Altogether 100,000 to 150,000 clones are present, approximately 90% being singletons, with the ten largest covering 10% to 13%. The sample was peripheral blood. The source of these receptors is a man in his forties or fifties with acute or convalescent COVID-19.

CDR3 sequence (DNA): TGTGCCAGCTCACTACAAGGGGGCTACACTGAAGCTTTCTTT. It translates to CASSLQGGYTEAFF. The chain recombines TRBV18 with TRBJ1-1; 7 bases are shared with TRBD1. V lost 4 bases, J lost 3 bases, and 5 bases stayed unmatched. The CDR3 spans 14 residues. Germline V gives CDR1 KGHSH, CDR2 LQKENI.

CDR3 in amino acids: CASSPRDYNTGELFF. CDR3 nucleotide sequence: TGTGCCAGCAGCCCTAGGGACTATAATACCGGGGAGCTGTTTTTT. This rearrangement joins TRBV3-1 (or the pseudogene TRBV3-2) to TRBJ2-2, with 7 bases lining up with TRBD2. V lost 4 bases to trimming and J lost 5 bases; unmatched junction nucleotides: 7. This CDR3 comprises 15 residues. CDR1 LGHDT and CDR2 YNNKEL come from the germline V gene (reference sequence).

The chain uses TRBV5-1 and TRBJ1-1; the match to TRBD1 covers 9 bases. With V trimmed by 4 bases and J by 4 bases, 5 bases remained unmatched. The CDR3 has 14 amino acids. Per the germline V gene, CDR1 is SGHRS and CDR2 is YFSETQ. The CDR3 sequence: CASSGTGPGTEAFF. CDR3 in DNA: TGCGCCAGCAGCGGGACAGGGCCGGGCACTGAAGCTTTCTTT.

The V gene is TRBV4-1, the J gene TRBJ2-3, with D possibly being TRBD2 (6 bases). Germline CDR1 reads MGHRA; CDR2 reads YSYEKL. Trimming left V 5 bases short and J 0 bases short, with 12 bases between. The CDR3 runs to 15 residues. The CDR3 reads CASSVQGTSTDTQYF. The CDR3 coding sequence is TGCGCCAGCAGCGTACAAGGGACTAGCACAGATACGCAGTATTTT.

The chain carries TRBV4-1 and TRBJ2-2, with D possibly being TRBD2 (6 bases). This CDR3 comprises 15 residues. The ends were cut back, 2 bases at V and 5 bases at J, with 12 bases in the middle. Germline V gene lookup returns CDR1 MGHRA and CDR2 YSYEKL. The CDR3 nucleotides are TGCGCCAGCAGCCAACGGGCGCGGGATACCGGGGAGCTGTTTTTT. It yields the protein CASSQRARDTGELFF.

The chain employs TRBV6-4 and TRBJ2-5, with 8 bases lining up with TRBD2. The CDR3 is made up of 15 amino acids. Trimming removed 10 bases from V and 0 bases from J; junction bases left unmatched: 10. From germline, CDR1 is MRHNA and CDR2 SNTAGT. This CDR3 is CATPGERGYQETQYF. As DNA, the CDR3 is TGTGCCACCCCAGGAGAGCGGGGGTACCAAGAGACCCAGTACTTC.

V gene TRBV3-1 (or the pseudogene TRBV3-2) combines with J gene TRBJ2-5; 11 nucleotides agree with TRBD2. The CDR3 loop spans 13 amino acids. Trimming at V came to 0 bases and at J to 14 bases, leaving 5 bases not matched to a gene. The germline V gene encodes CDR1 LGHDT and CDR2 YNNKEL (reference sequence). CDR3 residues: CASSQDLAGGLYF. Here the CDR3 DNA reads TGTGCCAGCAGCCAAGATCTAGCGGGGGGCCTTTACTTC.

The genes are TRBV5-4 and TRBJ1-2, with TRBD1 identical over 9 bases. Germline CDR1 and CDR2: SGHNT and YYREEE (reference sequence). V gave up 2 bases and J gave up 2 bases; unmatched junction bases: 13. This CDR3 contains 18 residues. The CDR3 protein is CASSLVGQGLSSNYGYTF. The CDR3 DNA follows: TGTGCCAGCAGCTTAGTGGGACAGGGATTAAGTTCAAACTATGGCTACACCTTC.

This chain joins TRBV2 and TRBJ1-6; D remains ambiguous. Germline CDR1 is SNHLY and CDR2 is FYNNEI. This CDR3 has 12 amino acids. Trimming removed 7 bases at V and 10 bases at J, with 11 bases between. The CDR3 loop is CASKEVWSPLHF. The CDR3, as DNA: TGTGCCAGCAAAGAGGTTTGGTCACCCCTCCACTTT.

The chain combines TRBV10-3 with TRBJ1-3; no firm D call. V lost 0 bases and J 1 base, leaving 4 bases between the germline ends. From germline, CDR1 is ENHRY and CDR2 SYGVKD. This CDR3 comprises 14 residues. In DNA form, the CDR3 reads TGTGCCATCAGTGAGTCTTCGTCTGGAAACACCATATATTTT. Translated: CAISESSSGNTIYF.

The chain joins TRBV11-2 to TRBJ1-1, with 8 bases that match TRBD1. Trimming at V came to 4 bases and at J to 4 bases, leaving 11 bases not matched to a gene. This CDR3 has 16 amino acids. CDR1 and CDR2 from the germline V gene are SGHAT and FQNNGV. CDR3 amino acids: CASSSQGRGRGTEAFF. CDR3 nucleotide sequence: TGTGCCAGCAGCTCCCAAGGCAGGGGGCGCGGCACTGAAGCTTTCTTT.

This chain connects TRBV28 to TRBJ1-6; 8 positions agree with TRBD1. The germline V gene has CDR1 MDHEN and CDR2 SYDVKM. J was trimmed by 7 bases and V by 5 bases; bases with no gene match: 7. The CDR3 sequence is 15 residues long. DNA for the CDR3: TGTGCCAGCAGTGTGACAGGGGTCGGAAATTCACCCCTCCACTTT. This gives the protein CASSVTGVGNSPLHF.

This chain connects TRBV18 to TRBJ2-2; 10 nucleotides line up with TRBD2. CDR3 length: 16 amino acids. The junction had 7 bases not matched to a gene; V was cut back by 5 bases and J by 4 bases. Per germline, CDR1 KGHSH and CDR2 LQKENI. The CDR3 loop reads CASSSTSGRATGELFF. CDR3 DNA: TGTGCCAGCTCATCAACAAGCGGGAGGGCCACCGGGGAGCTGTTTTTT.